The clone carrying this TCR beta chain was seen a single time. Sequenced by immunoSEQ multiplex PCR; TCRdb stores in-frame clones only, minus some. The table records approximately 65,000 clones, 85% to 90% of them present only once. This entry belongs to a study of control samples from healthy donors and cancer patients. The CDR3 totals 11 residues. V lost 6 bases, J lost 3 bases, and 6 bases lay in between. Germline assignment: CDR1 SGDLS and CDR2 YYNGEE. The sequenced material came from PBMCs. The origin of this receptor is a man between 60 and 70 years old with lung cancer. The chain recombines TRBV9 with TRBJ1-2; unclear D gene. CDR3 sequence: CASTRDYGYTF. DNA of the CDR3: TGTGCCAGCACCCGTGACTATGGCTACACCTTC.